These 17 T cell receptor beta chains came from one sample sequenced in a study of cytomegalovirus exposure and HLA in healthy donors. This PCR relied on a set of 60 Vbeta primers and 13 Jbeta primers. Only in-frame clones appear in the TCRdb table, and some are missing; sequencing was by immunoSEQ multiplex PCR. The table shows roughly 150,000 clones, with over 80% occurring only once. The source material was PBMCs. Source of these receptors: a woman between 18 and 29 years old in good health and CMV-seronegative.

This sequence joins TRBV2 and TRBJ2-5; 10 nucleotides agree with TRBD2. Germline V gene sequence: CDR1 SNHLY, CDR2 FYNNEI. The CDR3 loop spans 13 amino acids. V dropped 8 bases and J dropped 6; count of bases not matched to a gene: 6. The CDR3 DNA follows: TGTGCCAGCGGAGTAGCGGGGGGAAAGACCCAGTACTTC. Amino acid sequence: CASGVAGGKTQYF.

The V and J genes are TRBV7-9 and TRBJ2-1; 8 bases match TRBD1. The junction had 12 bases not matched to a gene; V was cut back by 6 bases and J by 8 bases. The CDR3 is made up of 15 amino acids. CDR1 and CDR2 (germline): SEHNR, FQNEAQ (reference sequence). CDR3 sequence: CASRRDRGINDEQFF. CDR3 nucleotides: TGTGCCAGCAGACGCGACAGGGGTATTAATGATGAGCAGTTCTTC.

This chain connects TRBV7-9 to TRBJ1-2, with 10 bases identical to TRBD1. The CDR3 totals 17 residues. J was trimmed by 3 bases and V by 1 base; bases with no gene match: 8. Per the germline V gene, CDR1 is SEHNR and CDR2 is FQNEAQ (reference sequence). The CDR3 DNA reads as TGTGCCAGCAGCTTAGGGAGAGGTGGACAGGGGGACTATGGCTACACCTTC. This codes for CASSLGRGGQGDYGYTF.

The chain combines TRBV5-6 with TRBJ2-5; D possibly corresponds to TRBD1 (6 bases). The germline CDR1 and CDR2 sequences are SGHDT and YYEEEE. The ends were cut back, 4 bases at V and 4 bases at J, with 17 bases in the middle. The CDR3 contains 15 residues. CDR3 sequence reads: CASSVVQGFRETQYF. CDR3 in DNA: TGTGCCAGCAGCGTAGTACAGGGCTTCCGAGAGACCCAGTACTTC.

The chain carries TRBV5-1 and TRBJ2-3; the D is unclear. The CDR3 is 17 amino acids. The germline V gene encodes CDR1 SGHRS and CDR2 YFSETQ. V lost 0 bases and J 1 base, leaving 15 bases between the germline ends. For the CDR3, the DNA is TGCGCCAGCAGCTTGGCTGATGAGTCGTTTGGCACAGATACGCAGTATTTT. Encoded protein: CASSLADESFGTDTQYF.

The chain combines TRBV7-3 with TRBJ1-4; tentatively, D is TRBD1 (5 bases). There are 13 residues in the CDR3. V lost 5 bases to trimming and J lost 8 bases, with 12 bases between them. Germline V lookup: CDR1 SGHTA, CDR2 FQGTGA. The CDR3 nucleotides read TGTGCCAGCAGCCCCTCTGGGGGGGAAAAACTGTTTTTT. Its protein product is CASSPSGGEKLFF.

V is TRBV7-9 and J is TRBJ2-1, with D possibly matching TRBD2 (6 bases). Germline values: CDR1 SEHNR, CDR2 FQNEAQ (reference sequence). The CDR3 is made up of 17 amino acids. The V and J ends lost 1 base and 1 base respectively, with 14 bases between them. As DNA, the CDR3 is TGTGCCAGCAGCTTAGGGGTTGTTAGCGGATCCTACAATGAGCAGTTCTTC. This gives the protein CASSLGVVSGSYNEQFF.

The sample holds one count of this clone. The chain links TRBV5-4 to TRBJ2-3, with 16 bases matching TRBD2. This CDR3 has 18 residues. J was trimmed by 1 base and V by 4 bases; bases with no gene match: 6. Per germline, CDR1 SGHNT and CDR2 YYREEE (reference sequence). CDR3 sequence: CASSKGLAGGPGTDTQYF. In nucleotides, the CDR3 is TGTGCCAGCAGCAAGGGACTAGCGGGGGGGCCGGGCACAGATACGCAGTATTTT. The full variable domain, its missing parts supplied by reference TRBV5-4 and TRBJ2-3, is ETGVTQSPTHLIKTRGQQVTLRCSSQSGHNTVSWYQQALGQGPQFIFQYYREEENGRGNFPPRFSGLQFPNYSSELNVNALELDDSALYLCASSKGLAGGPGTDTQYFGPGTRLTVL.

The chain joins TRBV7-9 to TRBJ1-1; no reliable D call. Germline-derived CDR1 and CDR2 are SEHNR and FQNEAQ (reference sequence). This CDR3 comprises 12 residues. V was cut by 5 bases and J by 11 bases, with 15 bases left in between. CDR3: CASSNDPSGAFF. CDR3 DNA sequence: TGTGCCAGCAGCAATGACCCGTCGGGGGCTTTCTTT.

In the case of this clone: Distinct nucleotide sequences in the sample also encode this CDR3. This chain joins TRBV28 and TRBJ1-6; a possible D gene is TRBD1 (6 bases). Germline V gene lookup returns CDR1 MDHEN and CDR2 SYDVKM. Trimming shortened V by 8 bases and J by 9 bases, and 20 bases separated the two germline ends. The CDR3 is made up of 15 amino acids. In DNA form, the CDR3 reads TGTGCCAGCCGAGGACCTCAGGGGATTAGTTCACCCCTCCACTTT. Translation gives CASRGPQGISSPLHF.

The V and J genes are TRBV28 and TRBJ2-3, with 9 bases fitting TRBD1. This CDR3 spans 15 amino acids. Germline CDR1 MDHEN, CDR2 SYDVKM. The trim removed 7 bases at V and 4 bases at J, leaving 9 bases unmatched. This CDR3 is CASIIQGAGADTQYF. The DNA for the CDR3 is TGTGCCAGCATCATACAGGGGGCAGGGGCAGATACGCAGTATTTT.

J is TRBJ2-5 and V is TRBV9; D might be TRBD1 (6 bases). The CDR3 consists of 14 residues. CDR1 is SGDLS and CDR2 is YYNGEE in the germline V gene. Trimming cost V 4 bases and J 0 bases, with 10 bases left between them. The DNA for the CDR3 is TGTGCCAGCAGCCTAGGGACACACCAAGAGACCCAGTACTTC. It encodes CASSLGTHQETQYF.

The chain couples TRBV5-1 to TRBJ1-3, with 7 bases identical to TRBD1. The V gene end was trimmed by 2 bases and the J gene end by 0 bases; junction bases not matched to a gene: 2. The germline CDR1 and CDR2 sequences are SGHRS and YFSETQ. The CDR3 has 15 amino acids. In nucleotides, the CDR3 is TGCGCCAGCAGCTTACAGGGGACCTCTGGAAACACCATATATTTT. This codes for CASSLQGTSGNTIYF.

The CDR3 DNA follows: TGTGCCAGCAGGACTTGGGACAGAGAGCAGTACTTC. Translated, it gives CASRTWDREQYF. The chain has TRBV28 and TRBJ2-7; 7 bases fit TRBD1. Germline lookup yields CDR1 MDHEN and CDR2 SYDVKM. The J segment lost 7 bases and the V segment lost 6 bases, leaving 6 bases of the junction unmatched. CDR3 length: 12 residues.

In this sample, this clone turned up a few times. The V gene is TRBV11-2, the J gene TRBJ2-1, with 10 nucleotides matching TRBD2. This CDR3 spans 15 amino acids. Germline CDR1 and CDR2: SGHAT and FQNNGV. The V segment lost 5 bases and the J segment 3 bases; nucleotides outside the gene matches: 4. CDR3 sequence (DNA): TGTGCCAGCAGCACCTCTAGCGGGGGCTACAATGAGCAGTTCTTC. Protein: CASSTSSGGYNEQFF.

The CDR3 DNA reads TGTGCCAGCTCACCCGACCGGAACAGGGGAGGAGGTACGCAGTATTTT. Amino acid sequence: CASSPDRNRGGGTQYF. The chain is built from TRBV18 and TRBJ2-3, with a weak D call TRBD1 (7 bases). The CDR3 has 16 residues. Between the trimmed V and J ends, which lost 3 bases and 8 bases, there was a span of 21 bases. CDR1 is KGHSH and CDR2 is LQKENI in the germline V gene.

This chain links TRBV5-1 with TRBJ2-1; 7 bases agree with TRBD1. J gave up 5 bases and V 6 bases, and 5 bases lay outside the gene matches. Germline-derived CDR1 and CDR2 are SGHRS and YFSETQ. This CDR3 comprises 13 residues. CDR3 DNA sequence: TGCGCCAGCAAAACAGGGGCACACAATGAGCAGTTCTTC. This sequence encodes CASKTGAHNEQFF.